These T cell receptor beta chains were read from a single sample in a study of shared clonotypes between healthy human individuals. TCRdb's table, derived via immunoSEQ multiplex PCR, lists solely in-frame clones and lacks some. Seen here are roughly 520,000 clones, about 96% observed once, and the top ten hold about 0.059%. The sample was naive CD4+ T cells sorted from blood. These receptors all stem from a woman aged 25 to 39 in good health. Each CDR3 is given with its conserved first and last residue. A D gene is named only where the DNA matches it firmly. The size field is filled for only some rows; it gives once, few, many or a size class.

j_call,d_call,v_call,clone_size,cdr3_aa,cdr3_nt
TRBJ1-2,.,TRBV6-6,.,CASSYSRANYGYTF,TGTGCCAGCAGTTACTCGAGGGCTAACTATGGCTACACCTTC
TRBJ2-7,.,TRBV18,.,CASSPGIVYEQYF,TGTGCCAGCTCACCGGGGATAGTCTACGAGCAGTACTTC
TRBJ1-5,.,TRBV29-1,.,CSVEGITGRQGDQPQHF,TGCAGCGTTGAAGGAATTACTGGCCGGCAGGGTGATCAGCCCCAGCATTTT
TRBJ1-5,TRBD1,TRBV28,.,CASSNPRYQGARGQPQHF,TGTGCCAGCAGTAACCCCCGTTATCAGGGGGCGCGGGGACAGCCCCAGCATTTT
TRBJ2-5,TRBD2,TRBV5-4,.,CASSSLAGGETQYF,TGTGCCAGCAGCTCACTAGCGGGAGGAGAGACCCAGTACTTC
TRBJ1-4,.,TRBV4-1,.,CASSLGNGATNEKLFF,TGCGCCAGCAGCCTGGGGAACGGTGCAACTAATGAAAAACTGTTTTTT
TRBJ1-5,.,TRBV28,few,CASSRNQPQHF,TGTGCCAGCAGTCGAAATCAGCCCCAGCATTTT
TRBJ2-2,TRBD2,TRBV5-8,.,CASSLASVSGDTGELFF,TGTGCCAGCAGCTTGGCCTCGGTTAGCGGGGACACCGGGGAGCTGTTTTTT
TRBJ2-2,.,TRBV6-5,.,CASSLDYFTGELFF,TGTGCCAGCAGTCTCGACTATTTCACCGGGGAGCTGTTTTTT
TRBJ2-1,.,TRBV4-1,once,CASSQVPGSQGLEQFF,TGCGCCAGCAGCCAAGTCCCTGGGTCGCAGGGGCTTGAGCAGTTCTTC
TRBJ2-7,.,TRBV6-5,.,CASNSVQGLEQYF,TGTGCCAGCAACTCAGTCCAGGGCCTAGAGCAGTACTTC
TRBJ1-1,.,TRBV10-2,.,CASSDWSTEAFF,TGCGCCAGCAGTGATTGGAGCACTGAAGCTTTCTTT
TRBJ1-1,.,TRBV10-3,once,CAIGREGLNTEAFF,TGTGCCATTGGGAGGGAGGGCTTAAACACTGAAGCTTTCTTT
TRBJ2-4,TRBD2,TRBV29-1,.,CSVGLAGGQGDAKNIQYF,TGCAGCGTTGGACTAGCGGGAGGCCAGGGAGACGCCAAAAACATTCAGTACTTC
TRBJ1-4,TRBD1,TRBV5-4,.,CASSLGGQGDEKLFF,TGTGCCAGCAGCTTGGGCGGTCAGGGGGATGAAAAACTGTTTTTT
TRBJ2-7,TRBD2,TRBV19,.,CASLSRTSGPCYEQYF,TGTGCCAGTCTTAGTCGGACTAGCGGGCCATGTTACGAGCAGTACTTC
TRBJ2-5,.,TRBV4-1,.,CASSQDRREGKGGETQYF,TGCGCCAGCAGCCAAGATAGGCGGGAAGGGAAAGGTGGAGAGACCCAGTACTTC
TRBJ2-7,.,TRBV5-1,once,CASSLGGRWSEQYF,TGCGCCAGCAGCTTGGGGGGGCGCTGGTCCGAGCAGTACTTC
TRBJ1-2,.,TRBV11-2,.,CASSPGGGRNYGYTF,TGTGCCAGCAGCCCCGGCGGGGGACGGAACTATGGCTACACCTTC
TRBJ1-1,.,TRBV5-1,.,CASSHLNPNTEAFF,TGCGCCAGCAGCCACCTAAACCCGAACACTGAAGCTTTCTTT
TRBJ1-1,.,TRBV28,.,CASSLEGAEAFF,TGTGCCAGCAGTTTAGAGGGGGCTGAAGCTTTCTTT
TRBJ1-5,TRBD1,TRBV11-2,.,CASSGTGGQPQHF,TGTGCCAGCAGCGGGACAGGGGGCCAGCCCCAGCATTTT
TRBJ2-5,.,TRBV7-8,.,CASSLGSPETQYF,TGTGCCAGCAGCTTAGGTAGCCCAGAGACCCAGTACTTC
TRBJ2-7,TRBD2,TRBV30,.,CAWSREGPDEQYF,TGTGCCTGGAGCCGGGAGGGCCCGGACGAGCAGTACTTC
TRBJ2-3,.,TRBV6-6,.,CASRPRLSTDTQYF,TGTGCCAGCAGGCCGAGGTTATCCACAGATACGCAGTATTTT
TRBJ2-7,.,TRBV10-3,.,CAIRRDSESHEQYF,TGTGCCATCAGGCGGGACTCCGAGTCCCACGAGCAGTACTTC
TRBJ2-7,.,TRBV18,.,CASSPQGGSDEQYF,TGTGCCAGCTCCCCCCAAGGGGGATCGGACGAGCAGTACTTC
TRBJ2-7,.,TRBV18,.,CASSPRQNYEQYF,TGTGCCAGCTCACCTCGACAGAACTACGAGCAGTACTTC
TRBJ2-2,TRBD1,TRBV5-8,.,CASSSTGVFYPGELFF,TGTGCCAGCAGCTCCACAGGGGTGTTTTATCCCGGGGAGCTGTTTTTT
TRBJ1-2,TRBD1,TRBV27,.,CASRTTGGSGYTF,TGTGCCAGCAGGACGACAGGGGGCTCTGGCTACACCTTC
TRBJ1-2,.,TRBV5-1,.,CASSRGFIYGYTF,TGCGCCAGCAGCCGGGGGTTCATTTATGGCTACACCTTC
TRBJ2-2,.,TRBV19,.,CASSIPGVGELFF,TGTGCCAGTAGTATACCAGGGGTCGGGGAGCTGTTTTTT
TRBJ2-1,TRBD1,TRBV10-2,.,CASSEPQGQGSFEQFF,TGCGCCAGCAGTGAACCCCAGGGACAGGGATCCTTCGAGCAGTTCTTC
TRBJ2-2,.,TRBV2,.,CASILNSGYTGELFF,TGTGCCAGCATATTGAACAGCGGATACACCGGGGAGCTGTTTTTT
TRBJ2-7,.,TRBV5-4,.,CASSLAPGSYEQYF,TGTGCCAGCAGCTTGGCGCCTGGCTCGTACGAGCAGTACTTC
TRBJ2-1,.,TRBV7-7,.,CASSLVEGAWSSYNEQFF,TGTGCCAGCAGCTTAGTCGAAGGGGCCTGGAGCTCCTACAATGAGCAGTTCTTC
TRBJ1-4,.,TRBV2,.,CASNRDTNEKLFF,TGTGCCAGCAACCGGGACACCAATGAAAAACTGTTTTTT
TRBJ2-7,.,TRBV11-3,.,CASSLDRRTHSYEQYF,TGTGCCAGCAGCTTAGATCGGCGGACACACTCCTACGAGCAGTACTTC
TRBJ2-3,.,TRBV15,.,CATLAGSNTQYF,TGTGCCACCCTGGCAGGGTCCAATACGCAGTATTTT
TRBJ2-2,.,TRBV19,.,CASSIKGQGGNTGELFF,TGTGCCAGTAGTATCAAGGGGCAGGGAGGTAACACCGGGGAGCTGTTTTTT
TRBJ2-7,TRBD1,TRBV11-2,once,CASSFLERTGNNEQYF,TGTGCCAGCAGCTTCTTGGAAAGGACAGGGAATAACGAGCAGTACTTC
TRBJ2-7,.,TRBV10-1,.,CASSVGKFYEQYF,TGCGCCAGCAGTGTCGGAAAATTCTACGAGCAGTACTTC
TRBJ1-1,.,TRBV9,.,CASSVASGPEMGAFF,TGTGCCAGCAGCGTAGCCAGTGGACCCGAGATGGGAGCTTTCTTT
TRBJ2-1,.,TRBV7-9,.,CASSIFFLYRDSSYNEQFF,TGTGCCAGCAGCATTTTTTTTCTATACCGGGACTCCTCCTACAATGAGCAGTTCTTC
TRBJ1-1,.,TRBV11-2,.,CASSFVQDTEAFF,TGTGCCAGCAGCTTCGTGCAGGACACTGAAGCTTTCTTT
TRBJ2-5,TRBD2,TRBV7-8,.,CASSRSSGRETQYF,TGTGCCAGCAGCCGTAGCAGCGGGAGGGAGACCCAGTACTTC
TRBJ2-7,.,TRBV7-2,.,CASSPSLIGSYEQYF,TGTGCCAGCAGCCCAAGTCTAATAGGCTCCTACGAGCAGTACTTC
TRBJ2-5,.,TRBV6-5,few,CASSYWSGVRQETQYF,TGTGCCAGCAGTTATTGGTCGGGAGTTCGGCAAGAGACCCAGTACTTC
TRBJ2-7,TRBD2,TRBV7-2,.,CASSLGLAEAYEQYF,TGTGCCAGCAGCTTAGGGCTAGCGGAGGCCTACGAGCAGTACTTC
TRBJ2-2,TRBD2,TRBV9,.,CASSVVSGRPNTGELFF,TGTGCCAGCAGCGTAGTTAGCGGGAGGCCCAACACCGGGGAGCTGTTTTTT
TRBJ2-2,TRBD2,TRBV7-6,.,CASSFSGSGTGELFF,TGTGCCAGCAGCTTTAGCGGGAGTGGCACCGGGGAGCTGTTTTTT
TRBJ1-2,.,TRBV30,once,CAGKGVSPYGYTF,TGTGCCGGCAAGGGGGTTTCCCCGTATGGCTACACCTTC
TRBJ2-1,.,TRBV28,.,CASIPSGASNEQFF,TGTGCCAGCATACCCTCCGGGGCCAGCAATGAGCAGTTCTTC
TRBJ2-1,.,TRBV18,.,CASSPSRPYRAGNEQFF,TGTGCCAGCTCACCATCCAGACCCTACAGGGCTGGCAATGAGCAGTTCTTC
TRBJ2-2,.,TRBV5-1,.,CASSLAGTNTGELFF,TGCGCCAGCAGCTTGGCAGGGACGAACACCGGGGAGCTGTTTTTT
TRBJ2-2,TRBD2,TRBV29-1,.,CSVKGGGRPTNTGELFF,TGCAGCGTAAAGGGCGGGGGGCGGCCGACGAACACCGGGGAGCTGTTTTTT
TRBJ1-4,.,TRBV19,once,CASSIYANEKLFF,TGTGCCAGTAGTATTTATGCTAATGAAAAACTGTTTTTT
TRBJ2-7,.,TRBV13,few,CASSYRERKYF,TGTGCCAGCAGCTACAGGGAAAGGAAGTACTTC
TRBJ2-2,.,TRBV5-1,.,CASSLGQENTGELFF,TGCGCCAGCAGCTTGGGACAAGAGAACACCGGGGAGCTGTTTTTT
TRBJ1-5,.,TRBV18,.,CASSLRGDQPQHF,TGTGCCAGCTCGTTACGAGGGGATCAGCCCCAGCATTTT